The rows below give T cell receptor beta chains drawn from one sample of a study of T cell responses to AZD1222 COVID-19 vaccine. Repertoires were generated with immunoSEQ multiplex PCR, while TCRdb's copy carries only in-frame clones and drops some. The profile shows over 120,000 clones, around 84% of them singletons. The sample in question was peripheral blood, obtained 28 days after the second AZD1222 dose. Source of these receptors: an adult who received the AZD1222 COVID-19 vaccine. The CDR3 runs from the conserved cysteine through the conserved F or W. A D gene is named only where the DNA matches it firmly. Where a row states a size, it is once, few, many or the class of an expanded clone; other rows omit it.

CDR3 length	J gene	clone size	D gene	V gene	CDR3 protein	CDR3 DNA
14	TRBJ2-3	NA	TRBD1	TRBV11-2	CASSGGTGPDTQYF	TGTGCCAGCAGCGGGGGGACAGGGCCAGATACGCAGTATTTT
12	TRBJ2-7	NA	NA	TRBV5-1	CASSSPGNEQYF	TGCGCCAGCAGCTCTCCCGGGAACGAGCAGTACTTC
17	TRBJ2-1	NA	TRBD2	TRBV23-1	CASSAGTSGRSDNEQFF	TGCGCCAGCAGTGCCGGGACTAGCGGGAGAAGCGACAATGAGCAGTTCTTC
14	TRBJ1-1	NA	NA	TRBV6-5	CASSLSLMNTEAFF	TGTGCCAGCAGTCTGAGCCTGATGAACACTGAAGCTTTCTTT
13	TRBJ2-1	NA	NA	TRBV13	CASSSSGYNEQFF	TGTGCCAGCAGCTCGAGCGGATACAATGAGCAGTTCTTC
13	TRBJ1-1	NA	TRBD1	TRBV2	CATGTGENTEAFF	TGTGCCACCGGGACAGGGGAAAACACTGAAGCTTTCTTT
17	TRBJ2-2	NA	TRBD2	TRBV4-2	CASSPRLAGGPTGELFF	TGTGCCAGCAGCCCCCGACTAGCGGGGGGGCCCACCGGGGAGCTGTTTTTT
13	TRBJ1-2	NA	TRBD1	TRBV6-5	CASSYPGTGDYTF	TGTGCCAGCAGTTATCCGGGGACAGGGGACTACACCTTC
14	TRBJ1-2	NA	TRBD1	TRBV6-4	CASSDWGQGYGYTF	TGTGCCAGCAGTGACTGGGGACAGGGCTATGGCTACACCTTC
14	TRBJ1-5	NA	TRBD1	TRBV19	CASRWDSRNQPQHF	TGTGCCAGTAGATGGGACAGTCGCAATCAGCCCCAGCATTTT
15	TRBJ1-6	NA	NA	TRBV25-1	CASSDGGGYNSPLHF	TGTGCCAGCAGTGATGGGGGGGGGTATAATTCACCCCTCCACTTT
15	TRBJ2-7	NA	TRBD2	TRBV19	CASRLAGPAGYEQYF	TGTGCCAGTAGACTAGCGGGACCCGCCGGGTACGAGCAGTACTTC
12	TRBJ2-7	NA	NA	TRBV10-3	CAIRDVSYEQYF	TGTGCCATCAGAGACGTTTCCTACGAGCAGTACTTC
13	TRBJ2-3	NA	NA	TRBV9	CASSPSPMDTQYF	TGTGCCAGCAGCCCTTCGCCGATGGATACGCAGTATTTT
12	TRBJ1-3	NA	NA	TRBV19	CASRVFGNTIYF	TGTGCCAGCAGGGTTTTCGGAAACACCATATATTTT
14	TRBJ2-1	NA	NA	TRBV6-5	CASSRGSSYNEQFF	TGTGCCAGCTCGAGGGGTAGTTCCTACAATGAGCAGTTCTTC
13	TRBJ2-7	once	NA	TRBV27	CASSLSRGNEQYF	TGTGCCAGCAGTTTATCCAGGGGTAACGAGCAGTACTTC
14	TRBJ1-4	NA	TRBD1	TRBV2	CASRNRGTDEKLFF	TGTGCCAGCAGAAACAGGGGGACGGATGAAAAACTGTTTTTT
11	TRBJ1-1	few	NA	TRBV11-3	CASSQDGEAFF	TGTGCCAGCAGCCAGGACGGCGAAGCTTTCTTT
16	TRBJ2-1	NA	TRBD2	TRBV7-9	CASSLASGTSHNEQFF	TGTGCCAGCAGCTTAGCCTCCGGGACTAGTCACAATGAGCAGTTCTTC
16	TRBJ2-1	NA	TRBD1	TRBV29-1	CSVEPAGTGVANEQFF	TGCAGCGTTGAACCTGCAGGGACAGGGGTAGCAAATGAGCAGTTCTTC
15	TRBJ1-1	NA	NA	TRBV7-8	CASSFGLGPNTEAFF	TGTGCCAGCAGCTTCGGTCTAGGCCCGAACACTGAAGCTTTCTTT
15	TRBJ2-3	NA	NA	TRBV28	CASSIPGTSSDTQYF	TGTGCCAGCAGTATCCCCGGGACCTCATCAGATACGCAGTATTTT
17	TRBJ2-1	NA	TRBD2	TRBV7-9	CASSSRKSGAGHNEQFF	TGTGCCAGCAGCTCCCGGAAGAGCGGGGCCGGGCACAATGAGCAGTTCTTC
11	TRBJ1-2	NA	NA	TRBV30	CAWSEGRGYTF	TGTGCCTGGAGTGAAGGTCGTGGCTACACCTTC
15	TRBJ2-7	NA	TRBD2	TRBV2	CASSELGGRSYEQYF	TGTGCCAGCAGTGAATTGGGCGGGAGATCCTACGAGCAGTACTTC
14	TRBJ2-7	NA	NA	TRBV7-7	CASSLNEGTHEQYF	TGTGCTAGCAGCTTAAATGAAGGGACCCACGAGCAGTACTTC
11	TRBJ1-1	NA	NA	TRBV2	CAGYMDTEAFF	TGTGCCGGCTACATGGACACTGAAGCTTTCTTT
17	TRBJ2-4	NA	TRBD1	TRBV4-1	CASSQDGERTGKNIQYF	TGCGCCAGCAGCCAAGATGGAGAGAGGACAGGTAAAAACATTCAGTACTTC
12	TRBJ1-2	NA	NA	TRBV3-1/TRBV3-2	CASSLRETGYTF	TGTGCCAGCAGCCTTAGGGAGACTGGCTACACCTTC
17	TRBJ1-1	NA	TRBD1	TRBV7-8	CAVSPPRDRGRRTEAFF	TGTGCAGTCTCCCCCCCCCGGGACAGGGGTCGTCGGACTGAAGCTTTCTTT
13	TRBJ2-2	NA	NA	TRBV3-1/TRBV3-2	CASSQGLPGELFF	TGTGCCAGCAGCCAAGGACTTCCTGGGGAGCTGTTTTTT